The 4 T cell receptor beta chains listed next were all sequenced from one sample in a study of identical twins. TCRdb independently ran MiXCR on the 5' RACE reads; one entry per CDR3 protein. This sample has 1.5 million to 2 million distinct CDR3 sequences; under 35% occur once, and the top ten carry about 0.27%. Sequencing was done on a sample of cord blood. These receptor sequences come from a newborn girl in good health.

This clonotype was seen a handful of times. The rearrangement uses TRBV20-1 and TRBJ2-1, with a tentative D call TRBD1 (5 bases). Between the trimmed V and J ends, which lost 0 bases and 2 bases, there was a span of 11 bases. Germline V gene sequence: CDR1 DFQATT, CDR2 SNEGSKA (reference sequence). This CDR3 comprises 15 residues. The CDR3 DNA sequence: TGCAGTGCTAGAGAGGCAGGGCGCCCCTACAATGAGCAGTTCTTC. It yields the protein CSAREAGRPYNEQFF.

V and J are TRBV7-9 and TRBJ1-6; D possibly corresponds to TRBD1 (6 bases). V lost 2 bases and J lost 0, with 11 bases in between. This CDR3 has 17 residues. CDR1 is SEHNR and CDR2 is FQNEAQ in the germline V gene (reference sequence). CDR3 bases: TGTGCCAGCAGCTTACGGGGGGCGAGCTCCTATAATTCACCCCTCCACTTT. Translation gives CASSLRGASSYNSPLHF.

The chain carries TRBV6-2 or TRBV6-3 and TRBJ2-5; tentatively, D is TRBD1 or TRBD2 (5 bases each). V was shortened by 0 bases and J by 2 bases, with 13 bases between the two germline ends. The CDR3 is 16 residues long. In germline, CDR1 is MNHEY, CDR2 SVGEGT. This chain's CDR3 is CASSYSVNGAQETQYF. The CDR3 DNA is TGTGCCAGCAGTTACTCGGTCAACGGGGCTCAAGAGACCCAGTACTTC.

V and J are TRBV20-1 and TRBJ2-7; D may be TRBD1 (5 bases). The CDR3 loop spans 16 amino acids. Trimming shortened V by 2 bases and J by 1 base, and 18 bases separated the two germline ends. Looked up from germline, CDR1 is DFQATT and CDR2 is SNEGSKA (reference sequence). CDR3: CSARFGRGHYSYEQYF. In nucleotides, the CDR3 is TGCAGTGCTAGATTTGGTAGGGGCCACTATTCCTACGAGCAGTACTTC.